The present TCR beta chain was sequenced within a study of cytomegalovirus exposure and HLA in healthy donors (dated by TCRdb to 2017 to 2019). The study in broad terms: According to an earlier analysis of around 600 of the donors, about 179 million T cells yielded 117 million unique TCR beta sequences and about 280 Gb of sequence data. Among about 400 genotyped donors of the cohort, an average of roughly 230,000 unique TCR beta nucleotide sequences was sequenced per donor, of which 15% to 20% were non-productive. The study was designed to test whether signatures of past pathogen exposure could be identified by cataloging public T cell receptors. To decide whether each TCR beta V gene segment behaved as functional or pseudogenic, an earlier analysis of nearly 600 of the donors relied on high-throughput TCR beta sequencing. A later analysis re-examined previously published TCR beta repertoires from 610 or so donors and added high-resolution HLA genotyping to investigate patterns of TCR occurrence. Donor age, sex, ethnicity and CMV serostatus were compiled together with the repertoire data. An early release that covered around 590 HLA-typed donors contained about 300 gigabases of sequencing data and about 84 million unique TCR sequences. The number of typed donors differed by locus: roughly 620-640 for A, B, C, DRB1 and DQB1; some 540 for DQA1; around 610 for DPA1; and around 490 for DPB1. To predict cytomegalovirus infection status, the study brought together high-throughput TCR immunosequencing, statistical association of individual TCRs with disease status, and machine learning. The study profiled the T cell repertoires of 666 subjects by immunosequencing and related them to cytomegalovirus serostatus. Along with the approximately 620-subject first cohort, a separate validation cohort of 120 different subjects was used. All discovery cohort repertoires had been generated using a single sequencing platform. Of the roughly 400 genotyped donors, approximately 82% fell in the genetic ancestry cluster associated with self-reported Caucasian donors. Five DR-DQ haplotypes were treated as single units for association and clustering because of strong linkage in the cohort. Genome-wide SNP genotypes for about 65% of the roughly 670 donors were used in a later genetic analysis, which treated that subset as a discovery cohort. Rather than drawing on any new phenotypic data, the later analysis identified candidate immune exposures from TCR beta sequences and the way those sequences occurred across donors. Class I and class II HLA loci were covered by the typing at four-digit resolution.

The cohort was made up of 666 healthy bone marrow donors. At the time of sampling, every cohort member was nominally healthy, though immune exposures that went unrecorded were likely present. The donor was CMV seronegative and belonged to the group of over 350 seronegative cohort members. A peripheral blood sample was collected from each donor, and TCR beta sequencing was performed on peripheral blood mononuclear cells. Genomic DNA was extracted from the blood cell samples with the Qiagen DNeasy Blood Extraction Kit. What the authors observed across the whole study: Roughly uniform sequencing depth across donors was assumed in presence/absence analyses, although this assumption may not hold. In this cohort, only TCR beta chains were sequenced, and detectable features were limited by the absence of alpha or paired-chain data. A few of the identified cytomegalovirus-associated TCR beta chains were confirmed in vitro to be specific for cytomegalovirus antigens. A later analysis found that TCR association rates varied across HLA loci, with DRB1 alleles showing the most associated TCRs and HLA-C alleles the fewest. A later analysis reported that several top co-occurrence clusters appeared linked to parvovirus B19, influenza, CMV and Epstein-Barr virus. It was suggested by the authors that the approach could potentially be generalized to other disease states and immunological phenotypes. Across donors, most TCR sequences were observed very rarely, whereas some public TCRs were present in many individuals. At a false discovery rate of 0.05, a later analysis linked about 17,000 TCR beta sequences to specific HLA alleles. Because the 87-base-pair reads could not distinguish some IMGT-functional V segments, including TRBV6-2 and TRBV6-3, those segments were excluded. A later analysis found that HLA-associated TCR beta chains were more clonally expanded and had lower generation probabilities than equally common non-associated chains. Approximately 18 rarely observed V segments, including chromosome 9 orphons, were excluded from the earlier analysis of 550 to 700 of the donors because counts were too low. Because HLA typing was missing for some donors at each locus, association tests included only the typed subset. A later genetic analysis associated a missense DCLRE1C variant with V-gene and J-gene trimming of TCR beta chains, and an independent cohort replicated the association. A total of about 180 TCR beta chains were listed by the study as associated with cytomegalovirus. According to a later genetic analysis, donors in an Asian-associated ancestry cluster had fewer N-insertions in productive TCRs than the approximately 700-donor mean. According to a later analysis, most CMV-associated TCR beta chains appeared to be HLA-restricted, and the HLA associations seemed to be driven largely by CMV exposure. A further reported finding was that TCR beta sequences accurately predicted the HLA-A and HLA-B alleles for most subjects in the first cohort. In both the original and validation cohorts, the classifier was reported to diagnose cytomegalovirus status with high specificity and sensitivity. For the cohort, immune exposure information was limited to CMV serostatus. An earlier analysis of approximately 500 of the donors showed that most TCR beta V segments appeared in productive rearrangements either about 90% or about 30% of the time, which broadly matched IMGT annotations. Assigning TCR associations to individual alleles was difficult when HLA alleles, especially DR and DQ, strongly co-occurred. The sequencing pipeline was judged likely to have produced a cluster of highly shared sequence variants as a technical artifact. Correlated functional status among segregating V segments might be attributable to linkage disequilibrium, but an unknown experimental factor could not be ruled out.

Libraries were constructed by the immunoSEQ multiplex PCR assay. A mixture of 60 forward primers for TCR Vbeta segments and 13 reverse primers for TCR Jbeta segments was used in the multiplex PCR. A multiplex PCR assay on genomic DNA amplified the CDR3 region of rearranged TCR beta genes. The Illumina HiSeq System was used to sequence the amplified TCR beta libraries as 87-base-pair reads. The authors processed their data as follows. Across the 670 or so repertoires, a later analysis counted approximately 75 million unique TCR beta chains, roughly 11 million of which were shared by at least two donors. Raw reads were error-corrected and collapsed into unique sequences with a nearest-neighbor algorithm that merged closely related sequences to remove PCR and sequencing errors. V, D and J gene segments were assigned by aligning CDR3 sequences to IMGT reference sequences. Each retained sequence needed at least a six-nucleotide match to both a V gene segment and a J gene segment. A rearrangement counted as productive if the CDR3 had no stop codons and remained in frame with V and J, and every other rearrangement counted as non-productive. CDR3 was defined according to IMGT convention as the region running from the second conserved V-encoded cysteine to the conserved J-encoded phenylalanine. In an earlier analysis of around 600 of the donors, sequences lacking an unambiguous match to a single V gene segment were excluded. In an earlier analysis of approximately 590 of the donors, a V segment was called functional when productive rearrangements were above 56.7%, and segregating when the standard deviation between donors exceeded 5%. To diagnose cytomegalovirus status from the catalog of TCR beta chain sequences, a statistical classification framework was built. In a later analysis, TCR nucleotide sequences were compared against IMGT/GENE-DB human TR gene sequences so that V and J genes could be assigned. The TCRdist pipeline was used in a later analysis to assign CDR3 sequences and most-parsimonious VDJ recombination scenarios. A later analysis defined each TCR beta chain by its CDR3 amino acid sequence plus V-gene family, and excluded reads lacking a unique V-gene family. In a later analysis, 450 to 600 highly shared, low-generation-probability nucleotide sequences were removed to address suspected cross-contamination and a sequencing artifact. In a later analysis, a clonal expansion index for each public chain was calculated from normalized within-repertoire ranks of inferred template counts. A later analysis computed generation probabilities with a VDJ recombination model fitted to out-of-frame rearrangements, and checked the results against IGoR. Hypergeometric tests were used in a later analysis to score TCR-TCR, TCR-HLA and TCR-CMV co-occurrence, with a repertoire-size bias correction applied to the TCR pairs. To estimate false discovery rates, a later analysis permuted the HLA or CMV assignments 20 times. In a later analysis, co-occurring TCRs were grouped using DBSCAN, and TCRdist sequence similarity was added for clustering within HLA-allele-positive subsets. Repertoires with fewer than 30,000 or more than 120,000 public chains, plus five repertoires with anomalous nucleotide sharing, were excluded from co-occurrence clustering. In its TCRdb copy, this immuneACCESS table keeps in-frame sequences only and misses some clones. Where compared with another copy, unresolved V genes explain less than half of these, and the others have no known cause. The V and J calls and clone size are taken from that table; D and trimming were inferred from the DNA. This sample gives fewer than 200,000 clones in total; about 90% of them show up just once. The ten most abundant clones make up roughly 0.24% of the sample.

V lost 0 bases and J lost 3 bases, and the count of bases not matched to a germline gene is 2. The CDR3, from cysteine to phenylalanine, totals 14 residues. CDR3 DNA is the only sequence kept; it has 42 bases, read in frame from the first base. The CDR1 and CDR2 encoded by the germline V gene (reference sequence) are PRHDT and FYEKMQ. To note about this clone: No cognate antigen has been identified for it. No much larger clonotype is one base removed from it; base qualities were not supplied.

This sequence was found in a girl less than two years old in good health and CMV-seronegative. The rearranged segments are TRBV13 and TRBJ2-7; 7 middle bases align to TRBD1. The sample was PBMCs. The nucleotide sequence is TGTGCCAGCAGCTTAGGGACAGGGCGCTACGAGCAGTACTTC. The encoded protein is CASSLGTGRYEQYF.